The present TCR beta chain was sequenced within a study of blood T cell repertoires in COVID-19 (dated by TCRdb to about 2020). For the study in its entirety: Samples from collaborators originated in the United States, Italy and Spain and spanned both the acute and convalescent phases of COVID-19. Where available, HLA class I and class II types were taken from metadata supplied by the sample provider and were not determined by assay-based typing. Nearly every sample came with metadata listing a de-identified subject ID, COVID-19 status, age in years and sex. The repertoires were released in a freely available public database meant as a resource for research on the immune response to SARS-CoV-2. The samples were drawn from the first 160 participants of the ongoing ImmuneRACE study and from 1,254 subjects provided by 6 global collaborators. The prospective study material was composed of cDNA or gDNA derived from T cells, B-cell-depleted T cells, or PBMCs. The dataset comprised deeply sampled blood TCRbeta repertoires from subjects exposed to, actively infected with, or recovered from COVID-19. Beyond this particular receptor, the publication reports: Clinical and demographic metadata were provided uncurated, with the amount varying by source and participant.

The CDR3, from cysteine to phenylalanine, totals 18 residues. The CDR3 DNA has 54 bases and is translated from base 1. From V the trimming removes 4 bases and from J it removes 2 bases, while the gene matches leave 10 bases of the junction unaccounted for. According to the germline V gene, CDR1 reads MNHNS and CDR2 reads SASEGT. As for this clone: Its antigen is unknown. Base qualities are not provided; no much larger clone lies one nucleotide away.

TCRbeta CDR3 regions were amplified from genomic DNA by means of the immunoSEQ Assay, a bias-controlled multiplex PCR. Turning to the authors' computational methods: The number of nucleated cells in each sample was estimated from the amplification of reference gene primers within the assay. To quantify the absolute abundance of each unique TCRbeta CDR3 rearrangement, sequence reads were collapsed and filtered. For each sample, productive Simpson clonality was calculated as the square root of Simpson's diversity index across productive rearrangements. The source is immuneACCESS, and TCRdb retained only in-frame sequences with V and J called. Part of the clones is not carried over; for the studies checked, unresolved V genes explain less than half of this, and the remainder is unexplained. The DNA was the basis for D and trimming; V, J and clone size are from that table. For this sample there are roughly 190,000 clones; over 70% appear just once. Less than 7% of the sample lies in the top ten.

Collaborating institutions collected whole blood in K2EDTA tubes following their own protocols. For TCRbeta analysis, collaborators shipped samples as frozen whole blood, isolated PBMCs, or DNA extracted from either of those sample types. This receptor was obtained from a man in his sixties with acute or convalescent COVID-19. The chain was built from TRBV6-1 and TRBJ2-1; 11 of the junction bases match TRBD2. Sequencing was done on a sample of peripheral blood. The encoded CDR3 is CASSGGGTSGGPYNEQFF. The bases read TGTGCCAGCAGTGGAGGTGGGACTAGCGGAGGCCCCTACAATGAGCAGTTCTTC.